The T cell receptor beta chain described here comes from a study of CD8 T cells in ankylosing spondylitis. Study-level points and caveats: In ankylosing spondylitis blood, a motif of roughly 8 highly homologous TCR beta variants appeared characteristic.

From the 5' RACE reads, TCRdb called clonotypes with MiXCR, one entry per CDR3 protein. The repertoire consists of approximately 440,000 distinct CDR3 sequences, with more than 15% occurring once and the leading ten covering approximately 1%. This clonotype has only one observation. The antigen is unknown. The CDR3 contains 14 residues. The germline gives CDR1 SGHRS, CDR2 YFSETQ. V shed 4 bases and J 7 bases; nucleotides not matched to a gene: 7. V usage is TRBV5-1 and J usage is TRBJ2-1; 8 bases align to TRBD2. Sequencing input: blood, either unsorted or a sorted T cell fraction (not recorded which). This clonotype was obtained from a male donor with ankylosing spondylitis. The chain's CDR3 is CASSRGGVGNEQFF. The CDR3 nucleotides are TGCGCCAGCAGCCGGGGGGGTGTCGGAAATGAGCAGTTCTTC. The full variable domain, completed using reference TRBV5-1 and TRBJ2-1, is KAGVTQTPRYLIKTRGQQVTLSCSPISGHRSVSWYQQTPGQGLQFLFEYFSETQRNKGNFPGRFSGRQFSNSRSEMNVSTLELGDSALYLCASSRGGVGNEQFFGPGTRLTVL.